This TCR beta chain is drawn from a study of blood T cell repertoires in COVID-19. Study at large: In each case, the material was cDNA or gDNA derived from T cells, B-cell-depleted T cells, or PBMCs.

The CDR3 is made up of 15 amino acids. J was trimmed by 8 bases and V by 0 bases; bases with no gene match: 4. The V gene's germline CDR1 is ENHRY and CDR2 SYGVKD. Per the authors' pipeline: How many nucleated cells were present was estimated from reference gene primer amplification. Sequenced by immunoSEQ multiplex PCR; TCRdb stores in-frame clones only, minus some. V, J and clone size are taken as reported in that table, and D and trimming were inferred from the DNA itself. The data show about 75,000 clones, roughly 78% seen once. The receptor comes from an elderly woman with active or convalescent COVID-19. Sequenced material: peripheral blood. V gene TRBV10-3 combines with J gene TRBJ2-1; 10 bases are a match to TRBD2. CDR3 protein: CAISESSLAGDEQFF. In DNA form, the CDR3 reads TGTGCCATCAGTGAGTCGAGTCTAGCGGGAGATGAGCAGTTCTTC.